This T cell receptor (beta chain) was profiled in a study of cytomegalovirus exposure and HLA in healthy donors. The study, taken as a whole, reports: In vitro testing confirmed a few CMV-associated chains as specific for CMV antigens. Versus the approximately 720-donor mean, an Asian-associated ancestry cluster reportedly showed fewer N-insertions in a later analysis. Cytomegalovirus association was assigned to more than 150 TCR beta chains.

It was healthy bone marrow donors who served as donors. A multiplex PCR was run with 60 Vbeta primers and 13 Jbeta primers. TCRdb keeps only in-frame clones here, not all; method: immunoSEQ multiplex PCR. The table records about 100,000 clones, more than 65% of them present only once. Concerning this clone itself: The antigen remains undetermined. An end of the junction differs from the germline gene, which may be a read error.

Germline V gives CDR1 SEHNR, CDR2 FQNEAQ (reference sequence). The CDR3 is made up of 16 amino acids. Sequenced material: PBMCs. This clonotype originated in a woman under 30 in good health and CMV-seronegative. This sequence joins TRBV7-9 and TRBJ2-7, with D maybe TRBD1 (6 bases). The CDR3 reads CSSSPTRTEPSYEQYF. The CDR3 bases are TGTTCCAGCAGCCCGACAAGGACAGAGCCCTCCTACGAGCAGTACTTC.